The present entry profiles one TCR beta chain with its context. Its binding antigen is unknown. No base qualities exist here, and no much larger clone lies one base off it. The sample comes from a study of identical twins (dated by TCRdb to about 2016). About the study as a whole: TCR alpha and beta repertoires from monozygotic twins, unrelated adults of various ages and cord blood were deep-sequenced to test whether fetal clonotypes persist. To rule out contamination, replicate twin experiments were performed at different times with different library preparation protocols.

The study at large found these results: Because the same donors could not be followed over many years, conclusions were based on cross-sectional statistical analysis. Fewer insertions were carried by abundant cord blood beta clonotypes, a similar but weaker trend appeared in young adult naive repertoires, and no such trend appeared in memory repertoires. Zero-insertion analyses could be partly confounded by invariant T cells such as MAIT and iNKT, though diverse VJ usage argued against such confounding for most clonotypes. Compared with coincidental sharing between unrelated individuals, out-of-frame TCR alpha sequences shared between twins had an excess of sequences with low generation probability. In monozygotic twins, out-of-frame TCR alpha sharing was systematically underestimated by recombination models, although the models agreed with sharing between unrelated individuals. Excess twin sharing in beta out-of-frame sequences was weaker because fewer shared sequences lowered the signal-to-noise ratio.

Libraries were built with 5' RACE. Instrument on record: Illumina HiSeq 2000. A universal primer binding site was added through template switching, and the final cDNA carried a unique molecular identifier so that TCR cDNA molecules could be counted accurately. Specific primers in the conserved constant-segment region were used to synthesize first-strand cDNA for TCR alpha and beta chains. Each cDNA library was double barcoded, with a SMART-Mk sample barcode plus Illumina barcodes, to control for contamination. Two successive PCR steps introduced TruSeq adapter sequences along with Illumina sample barcodes. TCR alpha and beta cDNA libraries were sequenced on the Illumina HiSeq platform with custom primers. The source study handled its data this way. Raw reads were processed with MiGEC to extract unique molecular identifiers, and MiXCR was used to determine CDR3 positions. For each individual, recombination models were inferred using an EM algorithm with the repgenHMM and IGoR tools. The tcR package in R was used for shared clonotype analysis, with sharing normalized by the product of cloneset sizes. To study raw recombination without the effects of thymic and clonal selection, out-of-frame nonproductive sequences were analyzed. Using fastp at Q25 and MiXCR, TCRdb reprocessed the public reads and kept productive beta chains. Identical CDR3 protein sequences are pooled into one entry, listed with their most common genes and DNA. The V and J calls follow TCRdb's processing rather than the paper's. In all, the sample holds 450,000 or so distinct CDR3 sequences, and 20% to 25% of those were seen once. About 2.9% of the sample is in the top ten clones.

The cysteine opens and the phenylalanine closes a CDR3 of 16 amino acids. Only the CDR3 DNA stays, 48 bases, in frame from base 1. V loses 1 base, J loses 6 bases, and the germline ends lie 18 bases apart. The germline V gene specifies SGHVS as CDR1 and FQNEAQ as CDR2. All donors were healthy Caucasians. The twin cohort comprised three pairs of female monozygotic twins, all aged roughly 18 to 30 years. Positive isolation kits from Invitrogen were used to isolate the CD4+ and CD8+ T cell populations. These same records also appear under a second study, on T cells expressing NK-cell markers. The second study reports: Three sorted T-cell subsets (CD3+CD56+NKG2C+, CD3+CD56+NKG2C- and CD3+CD56-NKG2C+) from under ten donors had their TCR beta-chain repertoires profiled. Among the eight sequenced donors, seven were HCMV-seropositive and one was HCMV-seronegative. To restrict sorting to alphabetaTCR-expressing T cells, an anti-gammadeltaTCR antibody was added in several experiments. In six donors, the dominant CD3+CD56+NKG2C+ clonotypes were among the top 10 CD8+ clonotypes and accounted for about 1.0-7.5% of CD8+ T cells. Those dominant clonotypes were again the most abundant among CD3+CD56-NKG2C+ cells in several donors, at 28.3-60.1%. Whether the expanded NKG2C-expressing T cell clones were specific for HCMV antigens remained unclear. Randomly selected healthy volunteers, three men and five women, were used as the eight sequenced donors. HCMV serostatus was determined by detecting HCMV-specific IgG in serum with a commercial ELISA kit. MIGEC was used to demultiplex reads and group reads by UMI, and MiTCR was used to assemble and quantify clonotypes. To exclude erroneous sequences, any TCR cDNA sequence not supported by at least two reads was discarded. Downstream repertoire analysis used the tcR package, and clonotypes were matched across fractions by CDR3 nucleotide sequence plus V segment. VDJmatch was used to annotate antigen specificity against VDJdb, with one amino acid substitution allowed in CDR3.

The sequence came from a woman aged 18-29 years in good health. Sequencing input: CD4+ T cells sorted from blood. In this chain, TRBV7-8 is recombined with TRBJ1-2, with TRBD1 as a weak D call on 5 bases. The DNA is TGTGCCAGCAGCTTAGTAAGGGGAAGGCTCGGCCATGGCTACACCTTC. Translated, it gives CASSLVRGRLGHGYTF.